At least ten counts were recorded for the clone carrying this T cell receptor (beta chain). A single record per CDR3 protein comes from TCRdb applying MiXCR to the reads. The table includes just under 300,000 distinct CDR3 sequences, approximately 10% detected once. The sample originates from a study of T cell repertoires in cytomegalovirus infection. The specimen sequenced was PBMCs. This receptor was taken from a human donor in good health (CMV status not recorded). Some clones in this sample may be carry-over from other donors' samples.

CDR3 in DNA: TGTGCCAGCAGCTCAAGGGGCAATCAGCCCCAGCATTTT. Encoded protein: CASSSRGNQPQHF. This sequence joins TRBV7-3 and TRBJ1-5, with D unclear. This CDR3 is 13 amino acids long. Germline values: CDR1 SGHTA, CDR2 FQGTGA. The ends were cut back, 4 bases at V and 2 bases at J, with 6 bases in the middle.